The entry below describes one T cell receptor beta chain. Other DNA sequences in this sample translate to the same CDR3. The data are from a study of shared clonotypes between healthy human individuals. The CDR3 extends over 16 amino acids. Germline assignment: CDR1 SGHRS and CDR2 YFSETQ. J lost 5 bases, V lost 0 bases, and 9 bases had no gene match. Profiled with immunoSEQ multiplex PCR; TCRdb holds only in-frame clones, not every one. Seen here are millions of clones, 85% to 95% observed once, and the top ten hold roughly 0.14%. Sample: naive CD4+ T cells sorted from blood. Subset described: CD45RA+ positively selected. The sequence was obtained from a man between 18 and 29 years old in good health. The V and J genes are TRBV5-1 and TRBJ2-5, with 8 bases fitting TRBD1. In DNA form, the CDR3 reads TGCGCCAGCAGCTTGGCCCCGACAGGGGTCGGGGAGACCCAGTACTTC. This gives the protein CASSLAPTGVGETQYF.